This T cell receptor beta chain is from a study of naive and memory T cell subsets. An equimolar mix of two oligonucleotides served as the beta constant-region primer for TRBC1 and TRBC2. Four rounds of PCR amplified the ligated cDNA using nested alpha and beta constant-region primers plus SP2. MiXCR, applied by TCRdb to the UMI-ligation and nested PCR reads, yields one record per CDR3 protein. Of 98,000 or so distinct CDR3 sequences listed, about 10% are singletons. The CDR3 loop spans 15 amino acids. Germline V gene data show CDR1 as SGHRS and CDR2 as YFSETQ. After removal of 4 bases from V and 5 bases from J, the junction contained 3 bases not matched to a gene. Study-wide results and limits: Especially in CD8 cells, naive repertoires contained a few larger clonotypes, possibly CD45RA-re-expressing memory cells. In naive cells, over 95% of TCR sequences were seen only once.

This clonotype occurred many times. Its specificity is unknown. The rearrangement uses TRBV5-1 and TRBJ2-1; 13 bases are shared with TRBD2. This clonotype originated in a human donor in good health. The sequenced material came from naive CD4+ T cells from blood. This chain's CDR3 is CASSLTSGGDNEQFF. CDR3 DNA sequence: TGCGCCAGCAGCCTTACTAGCGGGGGGGACAATGAGCAGTTCTTC.